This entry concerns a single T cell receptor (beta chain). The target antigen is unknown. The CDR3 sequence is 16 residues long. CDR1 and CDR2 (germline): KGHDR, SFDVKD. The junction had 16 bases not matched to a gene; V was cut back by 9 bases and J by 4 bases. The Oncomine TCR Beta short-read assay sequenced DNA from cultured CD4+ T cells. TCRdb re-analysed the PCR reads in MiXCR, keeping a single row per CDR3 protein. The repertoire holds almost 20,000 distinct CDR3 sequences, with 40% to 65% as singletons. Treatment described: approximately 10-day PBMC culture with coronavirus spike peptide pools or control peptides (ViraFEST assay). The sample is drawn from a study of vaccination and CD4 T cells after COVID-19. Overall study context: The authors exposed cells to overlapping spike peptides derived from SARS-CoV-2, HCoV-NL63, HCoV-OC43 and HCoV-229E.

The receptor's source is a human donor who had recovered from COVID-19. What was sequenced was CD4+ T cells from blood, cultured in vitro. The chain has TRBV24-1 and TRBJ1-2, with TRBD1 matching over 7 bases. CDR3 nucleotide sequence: TGTGCCACCGCCACCGGGACAGCCCCCGACAGCTATGGCTACACCTTC. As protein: CATATGTAPDSYGYTF.